The 2 T cell receptor beta chains listed next were all sequenced from one sample in a study of T cell responses to AZD1222 COVID-19 vaccine. TCRdb's table, derived via immunoSEQ multiplex PCR, lists solely in-frame clones and lacks some. The repertoire consists of some 64,000 clones, with less than 90% occurring once and the leading ten covering about 7%. Material: peripheral blood, obtained on day 0 of AZD1222 vaccination. These receptor sequences come from an adult in good health.

J is TRBJ2-5 and V is TRBV30, with D perhaps TRBD2 (6 bases). The V end was cut by 5 bases, the J end by 2 bases, with 33 bases between. Germline loops: CDR1 GTSNPN, CDR2 SVGIG (reference sequence). CDR3 length: 20 amino acids. The CDR3 DNA sequence: TGTGCCTGGGGGGGGTTGAAGGGACCCGTAACCCCAACTTTTCAAGAGACCCAGTACTTC. Protein sequence: CAWGGLKGPVTPTFQETQYF.

This chain connects TRBV4-1 to TRBJ2-1; 7 positions match TRBD2. This CDR3 has 14 amino acids. The V and J ends lost 1 base and 3 bases, in that order; junction bases with no gene match: 0. Germline loops: CDR1 MGHRA, CDR2 YSYEKL. The CDR3 nucleotides are TGCGCCAGCAGCCAAGGGGACTACTACAATGAGCAGTTCTTC. Translation: CASSQGDYYNEQFF.